This entry features one T cell receptor beta chain sequence. The antigen is unknown. This entry is derived from a study of response to subunit inactivated influenza vaccine. TCRdb ran MiXCR on the RT-PCR reads and lists one entry per CDR3 protein. The sample carries approximately 310,000 distinct CDR3 sequences, 21% recorded once. Study observations and caveats: The study's authors posited that every seasonal influenza vaccination enlists few new T cells.

The starting material was PBMCs from blood, obtained 21 months after vaccination. The source of this sequence is a man between 50 and 69 years old who received an inactivated influenza vaccine.

CDR3 sequence: CASSLDGGHRTDTQYF. CDR3 bases: TGCGCCAGCAGCTTGGATGGGGGACACCGCACAGATACGCAGTATTTT. This sequence joins TRBV5-1 and TRBJ2-3, with D perhaps TRBD1 (6 bases). Germline lookup yields CDR1 SGHRS and CDR2 YFSETQ. V was cut by 0 bases and J by 1 base, with 12 bases left in between. CDR3 length equals 16 residues.